Shown below are 15 T cell receptor beta chains from a single sample sequenced in a study of T-cell memory formation after mild COVID-19 (dated by TCRdb to the early 2020s). The library was generated by 5' RACE. The instrument given in TCRdb is Illumina NovaSeq 6000. TCRdb reran the public reads through fastp at Q25 and MiXCR, keeping productive beta chains. Rows matching on CDR3 protein sequence are summarized as one entry with the most common DNA and genes. Counted in this sample were 190,000 or so distinct CDR3 sequences; approximately 10% of them appeared once. The top ten clonotypes cover approximately 3% of the sample. Source material: PBMCs or a T cell subset sorted from them (not recorded which). The receptor source for this set is a man between 18 and 35 years old who had mild COVID-19 (a few samples of this study predate the infection). The sample titles of this study are shuffled in the database, so cell type and time point are left out; the donor was told from shared clones.

The chain recombines TRBV5-1 with TRBJ2-2, with D possibly matching TRBD2 (5 bases). With 0 bases removed from V and 7 bases from J, the gap between germline ends came to 13 bases. CDR1 SGHRS and CDR2 YFSETQ come from the germline V gene. The CDR3 sequence is 15 residues long. CDR3 DNA: TGCGCCAGCAGCTTGGCCGTGACTCGGGGCGGGGAGCTGTTTTTT. Amino acids: CASSLAVTRGGELFF.

This clonotype was found a few times. V and J are TRBV29-1 and TRBJ2-3; TRBD2 agrees at 8 bases. Germline-derived CDR1 and CDR2 are SQVTM and ANQGSEA. With 6 bases clipped from V and 0 bases from J, the junction kept 5 bases outside the gene matches. The CDR3 has 14 amino acids. The CDR3 DNA sequence: TGCAGCGTCGTAGCGGGGAGAAGCACAGATACGCAGTATTTT. Its translation is CSVVAGRSTDTQYF.

This clonotype was detected a few times. V and J are TRBV6-6 and TRBJ2-2; 8 nucleotides agree with TRBD1. V was pared by 5 bases and J by 7 bases, with 9 bases of the junction left unmatched. The CDR3 is made up of 15 amino acids. Germline CDR1 is MNHNY and CDR2 is SVGAGI (reference sequence). DNA of the CDR3: TGTGCCAGCAGTCGGCAGGACAGGGTGAACGGGGAGCTGTTTTTT. It yields the protein CASSRQDRVNGELFF.

This clonotype was detected a few times. The chain joins TRBV3-1 to TRBJ1-6; possible D gene TRBD1, 6 bases. The germline V and J ends were trimmed by 4 bases and 0 bases, with 13 bases remaining between them. There are 17 residues in the CDR3. Germline loops: CDR1 LGHDT, CDR2 YNNKEL (reference sequence). CDR3 DNA: TGTGCCAGCAGCCTCTTCACAGGGAGCTCCTATAATTCACCCCTCCACTTT. Amino acid sequence: CASSLFTGSSYNSPLHF. The entire variable domain, with the rest obtained from reference TRBV3-1 and TRBJ1-6, is as follows: DTAVSQTPKYLVTQMGNDKSIKCEQNLGHDTMYWYKQDSKKFLKIMFSYNNKELIINETVPNRFSPKSPDKAHLNLHINSLELGDSAVYFCASSLFTGSSYNSPLHFGNGTRLTVT.

V is TRBV7-9 and J is TRBJ1-5; D unresolved. The V gene's germline CDR1 is SEHNR and CDR2 FQNEAQ (reference sequence). The CDR3 is 13 amino acids. V lost 3 bases and J lost 7, with 10 bases in between. CDR3 residues: CASSFLAAQPQHF. The CDR3 region has the DNA TGTGCCAGCAGCTTTCTCGCGGCACAGCCCCAGCATTTT.

The chain is built from TRBV5-1 and TRBJ2-3; possibly TRBD1 for D (5 bases). The CDR3 consists of 14 residues. Germline V gene sequence: CDR1 SGHRS, CDR2 YFSETQ. V lost 3 bases and J lost 4, with 12 bases in between. This CDR3 reads CASSSRPGPDTQYF. DNA for the CDR3: TGCGCCAGCAGCTCCAGACCAGGGCCAGATACGCAGTATTTT.

This clonotype was found a few times. The gene calls are TRBV12-3 or TRBV12-4 and TRBJ1-2, with 7 bases identical to TRBD1. V lost 7 bases, J lost 6 bases, and 8 bases stayed unmatched. The CDR3 runs to 13 residues. DNA of the CDR3: TGTGCCAGCAACCTGGGAGGGGGCGATGGCTACACCTTC. Amino acids: CASNLGGGDGYTF.

This clonotype has only a few counts. This chain links TRBV7-2 with TRBJ1-1; D is ambiguous. CDR1 and CDR2 from the germline V gene are SGHTA and FQGNSA. V was pared by 2 bases and J by 3 bases, with 7 bases between. The CDR3 has 13 amino acids. The CDR3 is CASSLTGYTEAFF. DNA of the CDR3: TGTGCCAGCAGCTTAACGGGGTACACTGAAGCTTTCTTT.

V usage is TRBV12-3 or TRBV12-4 and J usage is TRBJ2-6; no clear D gene. The ends were cut back, 7 bases at V and 4 bases at J, with 8 bases in the middle. CDR3 length: 13 residues. The CDR3 nucleotides are TGTGCCAGCAAAGGGCCCGGGGCCAACGTCCTGACTTTC. This encodes CASKGPGANVLTF.

Here the CDR3 reads CASSSSPTRSYEQYF. The CDR3 DNA follows: TGTGCCAGCAGCTCGTCACCCACCCGCTCCTACGAGCAGTACTTC. The chain joins TRBV9 to TRBJ2-7; D call uncertain. Per germline, CDR1 SGDLS and CDR2 YYNGEE. CDR3 length equals 15 residues. Deletions cut 4 bases from V and 0 bases from J, with 14 bases between.

This clonotype was seen a handful of times. The CDR3 DNA reads TGTGCCAGCAGTTTAGGGGACAGGGACCACGAGCAGTACTTC. It translates to CASSLGDRDHEQYF. V is TRBV28 and J is TRBJ2-7, with TRBD1 identical over 9 bases. V dropped 2 bases and J dropped 5; count of bases not matched to a gene: 4. The length of the CDR3 is 14 residues. Germline CDR1 is MDHEN and CDR2 is SYDVKM. The full variable domain, its missing parts supplied by reference TRBV28 and TRBJ2-7, is DVKVTQSSRYLVKRTGEKVFLECVQDMDHENMFWYRQDPGLGLRLIYFSYDVKMKEKGDIPEGYSVSREKKERFSLILESASTNQTSMYLCASSLGDRDHEQYFGPGTRLTVT.

V usage is TRBV21-1 and J usage is TRBJ1-5. TRBV21-1 is a pseudogene locus. The CDR3 spans 15 residues. The CDR3 nucleotides read TGTGCCAGCAGCAAAATATCTGACGTCAGGATCCTCCAGCATTTT. It codes for CASSKISDVRILQHF.

This clonotype was counted ten times or more. The chain joins TRBV20-1 to TRBJ2-2, with TRBD2 matching over 12 bases. The CDR3 has 17 residues. J was trimmed by 4 bases and V by 1 base; bases with no gene match: 7. The germline V gene encodes CDR1 DFQATT and CDR2 SNEGSKA (reference sequence). The CDR3: CSARGPSGGAGTGELFF. The CDR3 nucleotides are TGCAGTGCTAGAGGTCCTAGCGGGGGGGCCGGCACCGGGGAGCTGTTTTTT.

The gene calls are TRBV6-2 or TRBV6-3 and TRBJ1-2; the D is unclear. The CDR3 totals 16 residues. Germline V gene sequence: CDR1 MNHEY, CDR2 SVGEGT. V lost 2 bases and J lost 4, with 17 bases in between. CDR3 loop: CASSYSSVRLVYGYTF. DNA for the CDR3: TGTGCCAGCAGTTACAGCTCAGTCCGTCTTGTCTATGGCTACACCTTC.

The chain recombines TRBV5-1 with TRBJ2-1, with a tentative D call TRBD1 (5 bases). The germline gives CDR1 SGHRS, CDR2 YFSETQ. The CDR3 length is 14 residues. V was pared by 7 bases and J by 0 bases, with 11 bases between. CDR3 bases: TGCGCCAGCGCTCGAGACAGCTCCTACAATGAGCAGTTCTTC. As protein: CASARDSSYNEQFF.